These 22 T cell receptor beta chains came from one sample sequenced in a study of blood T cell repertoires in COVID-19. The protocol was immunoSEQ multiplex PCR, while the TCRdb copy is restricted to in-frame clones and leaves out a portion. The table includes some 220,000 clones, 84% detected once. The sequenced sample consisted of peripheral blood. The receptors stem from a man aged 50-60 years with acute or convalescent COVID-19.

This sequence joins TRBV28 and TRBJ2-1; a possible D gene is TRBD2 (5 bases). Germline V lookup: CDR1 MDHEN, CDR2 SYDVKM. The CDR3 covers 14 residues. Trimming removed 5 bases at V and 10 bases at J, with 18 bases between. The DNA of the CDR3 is TGTGCCAGCAGTGCGGCACTATTCGGGGAGGAGCAGTTCTTC. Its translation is CASSAALFGEEQFF.

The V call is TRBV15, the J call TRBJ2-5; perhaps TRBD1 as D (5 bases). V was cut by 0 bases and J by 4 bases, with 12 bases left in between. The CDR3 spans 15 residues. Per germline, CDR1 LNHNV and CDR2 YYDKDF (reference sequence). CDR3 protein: CATSRDLGQGETQYF. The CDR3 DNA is TGTGCCACCAGCAGAGACCTGGGGCAAGGAGAGACCCAGTACTTC.

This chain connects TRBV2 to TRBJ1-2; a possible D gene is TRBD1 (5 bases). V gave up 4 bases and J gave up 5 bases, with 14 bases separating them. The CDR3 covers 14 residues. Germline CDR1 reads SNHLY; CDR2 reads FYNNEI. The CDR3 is CASSAQGSSYGYTF. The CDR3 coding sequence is TGTGCCAGCAGTGCCCAGGGTTCATCTTATGGCTACACCTTC.

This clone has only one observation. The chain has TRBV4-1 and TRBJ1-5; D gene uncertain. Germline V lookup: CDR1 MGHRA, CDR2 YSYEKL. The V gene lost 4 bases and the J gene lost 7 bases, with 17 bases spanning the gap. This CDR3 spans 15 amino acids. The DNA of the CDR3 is TGCGCCAGCAGCCTCAGGACTGGGATAGGGCAGCCCCAGCATTTT. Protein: CASSLRTGIGQPQHF.

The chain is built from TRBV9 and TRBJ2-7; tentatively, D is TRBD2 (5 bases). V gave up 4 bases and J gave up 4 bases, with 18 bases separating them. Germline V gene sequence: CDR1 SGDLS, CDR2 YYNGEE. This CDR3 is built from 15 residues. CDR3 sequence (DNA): TGTGCCAGCAGCCCTTGGGCGGAGACGGGGTACGAGCAGTACTTC. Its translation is CASSPWAETGYEQYF.

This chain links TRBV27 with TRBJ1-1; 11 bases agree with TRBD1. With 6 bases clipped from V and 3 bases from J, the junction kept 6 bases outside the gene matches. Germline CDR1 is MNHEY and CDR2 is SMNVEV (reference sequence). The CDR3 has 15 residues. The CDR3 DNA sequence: TGTGCCAGCAGAAGGACAGGGGGCTTGGACACTGAAGCTTTCTTT. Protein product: CASRRTGGLDTEAFF.

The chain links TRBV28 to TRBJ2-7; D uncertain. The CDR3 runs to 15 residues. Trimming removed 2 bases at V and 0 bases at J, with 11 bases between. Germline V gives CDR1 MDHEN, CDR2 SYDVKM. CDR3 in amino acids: CASSLLPESSYEQYF. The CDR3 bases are TGTGCCAGCAGTTTACTCCCGGAGAGCTCCTACGAGCAGTACTTC.

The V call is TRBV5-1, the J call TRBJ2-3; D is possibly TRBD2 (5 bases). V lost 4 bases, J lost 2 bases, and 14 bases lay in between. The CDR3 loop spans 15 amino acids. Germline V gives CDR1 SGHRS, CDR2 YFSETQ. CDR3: CASSPTGGLTDTQYF. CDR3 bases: TGCGCCAGCAGCCCTACGGGCGGGCTCACAGATACGCAGTATTTT.

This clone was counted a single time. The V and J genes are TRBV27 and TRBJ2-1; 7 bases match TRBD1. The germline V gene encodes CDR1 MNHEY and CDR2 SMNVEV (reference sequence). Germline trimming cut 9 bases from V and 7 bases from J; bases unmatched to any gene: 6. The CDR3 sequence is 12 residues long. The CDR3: CASWYRGNEQFF. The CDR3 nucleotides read TGTGCCAGTTGGTACAGGGGAAATGAGCAGTTCTTC.

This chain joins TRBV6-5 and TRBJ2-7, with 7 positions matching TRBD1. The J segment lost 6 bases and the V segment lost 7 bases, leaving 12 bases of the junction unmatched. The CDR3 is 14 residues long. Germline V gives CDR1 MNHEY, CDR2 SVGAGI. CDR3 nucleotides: TGTGCCAGCATTAAGACAGGGTCTATCCGCGAGCAGTACTTC. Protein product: CASIKTGSIREQYF.

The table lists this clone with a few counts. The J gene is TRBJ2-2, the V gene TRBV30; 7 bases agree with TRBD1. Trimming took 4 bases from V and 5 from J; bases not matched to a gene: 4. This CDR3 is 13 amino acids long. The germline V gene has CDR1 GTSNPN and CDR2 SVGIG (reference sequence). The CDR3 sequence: CAWTPRGTGELFF. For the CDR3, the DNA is TGTGCCTGGACCCCCAGGGGGACCGGGGAGCTGTTTTTT. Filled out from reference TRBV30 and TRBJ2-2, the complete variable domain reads SQTIHQWPATLVQPVGSPLSLECTVEGTSNPNLYWYRQAAGRGLQLLFYSVGIGQISSEVPQNLSASRPQDRQFILSSKKLLLSDSGFYLCAWTPRGTGELFFGEGSRLTVL.

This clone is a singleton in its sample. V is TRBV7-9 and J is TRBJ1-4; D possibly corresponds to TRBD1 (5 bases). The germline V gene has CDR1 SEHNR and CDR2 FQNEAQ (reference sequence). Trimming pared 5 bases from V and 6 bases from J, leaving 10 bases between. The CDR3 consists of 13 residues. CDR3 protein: CASSQRDYEKLFF. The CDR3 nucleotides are TGTGCCAGCAGCCAACGGGACTATGAAAAACTGTTTTTT.

CDR3 protein: CASSGDRTYSNQPQHF. The CDR3 bases are TGTGCCAGCAGTGGGGACAGGACATATAGCAATCAGCCCCAGCATTTT. The rearrangement joins TRBV2 to TRBJ1-5; 8 bases are a match to TRBD1. There are 16 residues in the CDR3. CDR1 is SNHLY, CDR2 FYNNEI, per germline. The V segment lost 4 bases and the J segment 0 bases; nucleotides outside the gene matches: 5.

CDR3 sequence: CASSLEARSGNTIYF. In DNA form, the CDR3 reads TGCGCCAGCAGCTTGGAAGCCCGCTCTGGAAACACCATATATTTT. The chain is built from TRBV5-1 and TRBJ1-3, with no clear D. The germline CDR1 and CDR2 sequences are SGHRS and YFSETQ. V was shortened by 0 bases and J by 0 bases, with 7 bases between the two germline ends. The CDR3 has 15 residues.

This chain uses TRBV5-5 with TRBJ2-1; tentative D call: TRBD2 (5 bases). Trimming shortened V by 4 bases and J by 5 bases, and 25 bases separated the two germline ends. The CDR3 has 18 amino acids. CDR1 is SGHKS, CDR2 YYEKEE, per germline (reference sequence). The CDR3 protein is CASSAATGMWIMDNEQFF. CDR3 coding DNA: TGTGCCAGCAGCGCCGCTACGGGGATGTGGATTATGGACAATGAGCAGTTCTTC.

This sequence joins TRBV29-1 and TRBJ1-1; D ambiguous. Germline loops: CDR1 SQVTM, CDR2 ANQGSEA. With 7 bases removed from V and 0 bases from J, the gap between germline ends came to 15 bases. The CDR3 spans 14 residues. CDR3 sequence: CSALERLMNTEAFF. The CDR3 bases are TGCAGCGCCTTGGAACGACTCATGAACACTGAAGCTTTCTTT. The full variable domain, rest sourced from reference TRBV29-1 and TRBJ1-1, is SAVISQKPSRDICQRGTSLTIQCQVDSQVTMMFWYRQQPGQSLTLIATANQGSEATYESGFVIDKFPISRPNLTFSTLTVSNMSPEDSSIYLCSALERLMNTEAFFGQGTRLTVV.

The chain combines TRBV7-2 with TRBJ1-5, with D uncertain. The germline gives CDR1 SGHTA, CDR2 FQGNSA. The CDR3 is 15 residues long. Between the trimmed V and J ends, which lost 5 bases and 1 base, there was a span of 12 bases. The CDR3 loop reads CASSPRHTSNQPQHF. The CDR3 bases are TGTGCCAGCAGCCCCCGACACACAAGCAATCAGCCCCAGCATTTT.

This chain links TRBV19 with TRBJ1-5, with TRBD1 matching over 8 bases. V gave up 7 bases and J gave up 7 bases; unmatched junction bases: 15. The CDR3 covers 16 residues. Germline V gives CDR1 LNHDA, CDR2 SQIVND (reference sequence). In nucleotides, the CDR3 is TGTGCCAGTACCTCTTTTTACGACAGGGGAAAACAGCCCCAGCATTTT. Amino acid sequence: CASTSFYDRGKQPQHF.

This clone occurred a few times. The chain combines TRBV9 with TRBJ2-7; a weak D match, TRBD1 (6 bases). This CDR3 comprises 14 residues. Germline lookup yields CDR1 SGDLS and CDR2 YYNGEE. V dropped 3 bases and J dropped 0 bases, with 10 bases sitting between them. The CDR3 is CASSAGQSSYEQYF. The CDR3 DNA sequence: TGTGCCAGCAGCGCCGGACAGAGCTCCTACGAGCAGTACTTC.

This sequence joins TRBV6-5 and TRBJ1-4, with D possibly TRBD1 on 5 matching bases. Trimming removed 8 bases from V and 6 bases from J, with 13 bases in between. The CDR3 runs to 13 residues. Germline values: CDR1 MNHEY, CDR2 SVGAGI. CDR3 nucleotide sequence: TGTGCCAGCCGGGACCGACTAGATGAAAAACTGTTTTTT. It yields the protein CASRDRLDEKLFF.

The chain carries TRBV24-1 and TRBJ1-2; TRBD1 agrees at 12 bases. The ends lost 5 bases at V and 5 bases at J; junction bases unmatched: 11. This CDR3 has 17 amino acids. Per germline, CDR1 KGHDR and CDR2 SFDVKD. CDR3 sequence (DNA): TGTGCCACCAGTGGATCCGGGACAGGGGGCGGTTCGTATGGCTACACCTTC. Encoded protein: CATSGSGTGGGSYGYTF.

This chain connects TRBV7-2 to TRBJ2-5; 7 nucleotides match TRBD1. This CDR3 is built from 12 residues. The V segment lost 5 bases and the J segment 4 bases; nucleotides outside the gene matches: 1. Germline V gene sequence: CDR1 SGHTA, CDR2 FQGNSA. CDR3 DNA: TGTGCCAGCAGCCACAGGGGAGAGACCCAGTACTTC. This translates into CASSHRGETQYF.